These 12 T cell receptor beta chains were sequenced from one sample in a study of identifying expanded T cells in peripheral blood. The data were produced by immunoSEQ multiplex PCR, yet TCRdb's version contains in-frame clones alone and is incomplete. The table has 100,000 or so clones, around nine tenths seen once; the top ten hold about 18%. The sample taken for sequencing was blood. These receptors were taken from a person aged 18 to 70 in good health.

Written as DNA, the CDR3 is TGCAGCGCTGGGACAGGGGCTGAAGCTTTCTTT. Its translation is CSAGTGAEAFF. The chain combines TRBV29-1 with TRBJ1-1, with 10 bases aligning to TRBD1. The germline CDR1 and CDR2 sequences are SQVTM and ANQGSEA. The CDR3 is made up of 11 amino acids. With 7 bases clipped from V and 6 bases from J, the junction kept 2 bases outside the gene matches. Combining the CDR3 with reference TRBV29-1 and TRBJ1-1 gives the whole variable domain SAVISQKPSRDICQRGTSLTIQCQVDSQVTMMFWYRQQPGQSLTLIATANQGSEATYESGFVIDKFPISRPNLTFSTLTVSNMSPEDSSIYLCSAGTGAEAFFGQGTRLTVV.

V gene TRBV7-9 combines with J gene TRBJ2-5; perhaps TRBD1 as D (6 bases). Germline loops: CDR1 SEHNR, CDR2 FQNEAQ (reference sequence). This CDR3 has 14 residues. The germline V and J ends were trimmed by 2 bases and 6 bases, with 13 bases remaining between them. The CDR3 region is CASSLTGPGKTQYF. CDR3 coding DNA: TGTGCCAGCAGCTTAACAGGGCCTGGGAAGACCCAGTACTTC.

DNA for the CDR3: TGTGCCAGCAGCTTGATGGGAAGGTCCTATAATTCACCCCTCCACTTT. Amino acids: CASSLMGRSYNSPLHF. V gene TRBV5-4 combines with J gene TRBJ1-6, with D hard to call. Trimming took 1 base from V and 1 from J, leaving 9 bases between them. The germline V gene encodes CDR1 SGHNT and CDR2 YYREEE (reference sequence). CDR3 size: 16 residues.

The gene calls are TRBV28 and TRBJ2-1; D is perhaps TRBD2 (5 bases). CDR1 and CDR2 from the germline V gene are MDHEN and SYDVKM. Trimming left V 5 bases short and J 5 bases short, with 16 bases between. The CDR3 is 15 amino acids. The CDR3 sequence is CASSPPAWRNNEQFF. For the CDR3, the DNA is TGTGCCAGCAGTCCCCCGGCCTGGAGGAACAATGAGCAGTTCTTC.

This sequence joins TRBV5-1 and TRBJ1-2; D may be TRBD1 (5 bases). CDR1 and CDR2 from the germline V gene are SGHRS and YFSETQ. The CDR3 spans 15 residues. V was trimmed by 1 base and J by 2 bases, leaving 12 bases between them. The CDR3 DNA sequence: TGCGCCAGCAGCTTGCGCCCGGGGGGGAACTATGGCTACACCTTC. Amino acid sequence: CASSLRPGGNYGYTF. The full variable domain, in which reference TRBV5-1 and TRBJ1-2 provide the parts outside the CDR3, is KAGVTQTPRYLIKTRGQQVTLSCSPISGHRSVSWYQQTPGQGLQFLFEYFSETQRNKGNFPGRFSGRQFSNSRSEMNVSTLELGDSALYLCASSLRPGGNYGYTFGSGTRLTVV.

This chain links TRBV7-7 with TRBJ2-1, with a possible D match to TRBD1 (7 bases). Between the trimmed V and J ends, which lost 3 bases and 6 bases, there was a span of 21 bases. The germline V gene encodes CDR1 SSHAT and CDR2 FNYEAQ (reference sequence). This CDR3 contains 17 residues. This chain's CDR3 is CASSLRLGRGVGNEQFF. CDR3 nucleotide sequence: TGTGCCAGCAGCTTGCGGCTGGGCAGGGGGGTGGGCAATGAGCAGTTCTTC.

The rearrangement links TRBV7-8 to TRBJ1-1; 7 bases map to TRBD1. The germline V gene has CDR1 SGHVS and CDR2 FQNEAQ. The CDR3 loop spans 16 amino acids. V trimming: 0 bases; J trimming: 4 bases; junction bases outside the gene matches: 8. The CDR3 nucleotides are TGTGCCAGCAGCTTAGCGCAGGGGGTAATGGGCACTGAAGCTTTCTTT. Translation: CASSLAQGVMGTEAFF.

The chain is built from TRBV6-6 and TRBJ2-3; possible D gene TRBD2, 6 bases. The CDR3 is 15 amino acids. V was cut by 5 bases and J by 2 bases, with 14 bases left in between. Germline values: CDR1 MNHNY, CDR2 SVGAGI (reference sequence). In nucleotides, the CDR3 is TGTGCCAGCAGTCCAATAACGGGGGTCACAGATACGCAGTATTTT. It yields the protein CASSPITGVTDTQYF.

The chain recombines TRBV18 with TRBJ2-7; 10 nucleotides align to TRBD1. CDR1 KGHSH and CDR2 LQKENI come from the germline V gene. After removal of 8 bases from V and 2 bases from J, the junction contained 9 bases not matched to a gene. CDR3 size: 15 residues. The CDR3 here is CASVRDRGSPYEQYF. In DNA form, the CDR3 reads TGTGCCAGCGTCCGGGACAGGGGATCCCCCTACGAGCAGTACTTC.

The genes are TRBV27 and TRBJ1-1, with D maybe TRBD1 (5 bases). CDR3 length: 13 amino acids. Looked up from germline, CDR1 is MNHEY and CDR2 is SMNVEV (reference sequence). The ends were cut back, 0 bases at V and 11 bases at J, with 13 bases in the middle. The CDR3 coding sequence is TGTGCCAGCAGTTTATCTATTAGGGGTGGGGCTTTCTTT. Translation: CASSLSIRGGAFF.

The V and J genes are TRBV18 and TRBJ1-1; 10 nucleotides align to TRBD1. The CDR3 runs 17 residues. Germline CDR1 reads KGHSH; CDR2 reads LQKENI. Germline trimming cut 4 bases from V and 4 bases from J; bases unmatched to any gene: 12. CDR3 in DNA: TGTGCCAGCTCACGCACAACCCTCGGACAGGGGGGCACTGAAGCTTTCTTT. Translating gives CASSRTTLGQGGTEAFF.

Here the CDR3 reads CASSLGTSGGGSDEQYF. The CDR3 DNA reads as TGTGCCAGCAGTTTAGGAACTAGCGGGGGGGGTTCGGACGAGCAGTACTTC. The chain recombines TRBV27 with TRBJ2-7, with TRBD2 identical over 13 bases. Germline CDR1 reads MNHEY; CDR2 reads SMNVEV (reference sequence). Trimming at V came to 2 bases and at J to 5 bases, leaving 9 bases not matched to a gene. CDR3 length: 17 amino acids.